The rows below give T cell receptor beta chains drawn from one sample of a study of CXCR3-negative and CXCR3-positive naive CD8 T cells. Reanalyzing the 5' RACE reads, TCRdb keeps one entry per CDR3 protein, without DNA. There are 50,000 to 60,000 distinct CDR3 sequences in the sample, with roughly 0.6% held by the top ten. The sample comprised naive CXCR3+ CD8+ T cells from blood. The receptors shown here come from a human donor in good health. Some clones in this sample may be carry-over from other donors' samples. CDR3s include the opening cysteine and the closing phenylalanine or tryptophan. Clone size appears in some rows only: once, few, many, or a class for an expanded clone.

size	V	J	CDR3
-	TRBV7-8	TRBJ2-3	CASNDVTGAPDTQYF
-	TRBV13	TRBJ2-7	CASSPGGGALSGGHTYEQYF
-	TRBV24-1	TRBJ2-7	CATSDRGSYEQYF
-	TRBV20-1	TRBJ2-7	CIAPRSSFEQYF
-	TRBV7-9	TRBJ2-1	CASSPRWDRRYNEQFF
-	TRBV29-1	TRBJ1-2	CSALGTGGSYTF
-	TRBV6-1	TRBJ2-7	CASSEWPTFYEQYF
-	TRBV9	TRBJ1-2	CASSEGIQGSYGYTF
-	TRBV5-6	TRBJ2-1	CASSLGSRAAGEQFF
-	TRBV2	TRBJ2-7	CASTAKYYEQYF
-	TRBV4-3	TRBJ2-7	CASSQDSDGLFEQYF
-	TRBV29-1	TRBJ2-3	CSVETPGGKDTQYF
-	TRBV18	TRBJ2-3	CASSPRVAGTDTQYF
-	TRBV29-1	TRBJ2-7	CSAGPSERSYEQYF
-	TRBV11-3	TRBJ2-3	CASSPRRGTGGHSGGLTDTQYF
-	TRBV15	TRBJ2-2	CATAVGFPGELFF
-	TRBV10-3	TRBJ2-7	CAISGPSHSYEQYF
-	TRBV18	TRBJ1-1	CASSPLGENTEAFF
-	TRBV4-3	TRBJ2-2	CASSQGEETGELFF
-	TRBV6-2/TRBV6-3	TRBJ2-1	CASSSGLAGALYNEQFF
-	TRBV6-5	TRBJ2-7	CASSEGQGNEQYF
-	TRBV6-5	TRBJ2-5	CASSSPWGEQETQYF
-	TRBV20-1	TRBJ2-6	CSAIWDSPPLTF
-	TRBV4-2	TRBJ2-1	CASSQWTGIEQFF
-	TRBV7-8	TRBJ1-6	CASSPDINVGSPLHF
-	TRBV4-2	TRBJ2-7	CASSQDDYEQYF
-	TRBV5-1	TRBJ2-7	CASSFEGATYEQYF
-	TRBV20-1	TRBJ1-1	CSARPIQGGTEAFF
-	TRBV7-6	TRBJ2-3	CASSFFDSSTDTQYF
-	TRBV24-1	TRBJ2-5	CATSDVGQGETQYF
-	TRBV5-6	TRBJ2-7	CASSLPYEQYF
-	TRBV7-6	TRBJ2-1	CASSLGTGREQFF
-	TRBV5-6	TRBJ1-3	CASSPVFGNTIYF
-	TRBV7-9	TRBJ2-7	CASSYGHLYEQYF
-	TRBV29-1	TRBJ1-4	CSVPGATNEKLFF
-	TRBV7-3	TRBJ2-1	CASSLDGRNEQFF
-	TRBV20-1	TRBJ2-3	CSASGGVYTDTQYF
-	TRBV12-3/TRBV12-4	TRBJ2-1	CASSPSSYNEQFF
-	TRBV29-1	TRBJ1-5	CSVESGGDSNQPQHF
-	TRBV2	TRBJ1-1	CASSEAGRRYMNTEAFF
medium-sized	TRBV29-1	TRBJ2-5	CSVSTGTLQETQYF
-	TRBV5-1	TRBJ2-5	CASSIAAEKETQYF
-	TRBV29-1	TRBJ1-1	CSVEDGLTEAFF
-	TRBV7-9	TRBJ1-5	CASSSDGNWPQHF
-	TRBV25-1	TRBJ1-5	CASSDGTVRNQPQHF
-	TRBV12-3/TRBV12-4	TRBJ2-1	CASNPVGPYNEQFF
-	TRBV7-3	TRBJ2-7	CASSLTRQGRHEQYF
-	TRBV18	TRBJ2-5	CASSPLDSLYQETQYF
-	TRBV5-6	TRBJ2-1	CASSLYRNEQFF
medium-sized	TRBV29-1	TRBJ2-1	CSVEKAQSSYNEQFF
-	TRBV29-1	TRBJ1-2	CSVDLVEGFTYGYTF
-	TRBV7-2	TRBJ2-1	CASSLVHLAYNEQFF
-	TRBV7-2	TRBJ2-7	CASSLVAGGLHSYEQYF
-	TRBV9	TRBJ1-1	CASSAVNTEAFF
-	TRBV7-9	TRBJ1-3	CASSLARGSILGNTIYF